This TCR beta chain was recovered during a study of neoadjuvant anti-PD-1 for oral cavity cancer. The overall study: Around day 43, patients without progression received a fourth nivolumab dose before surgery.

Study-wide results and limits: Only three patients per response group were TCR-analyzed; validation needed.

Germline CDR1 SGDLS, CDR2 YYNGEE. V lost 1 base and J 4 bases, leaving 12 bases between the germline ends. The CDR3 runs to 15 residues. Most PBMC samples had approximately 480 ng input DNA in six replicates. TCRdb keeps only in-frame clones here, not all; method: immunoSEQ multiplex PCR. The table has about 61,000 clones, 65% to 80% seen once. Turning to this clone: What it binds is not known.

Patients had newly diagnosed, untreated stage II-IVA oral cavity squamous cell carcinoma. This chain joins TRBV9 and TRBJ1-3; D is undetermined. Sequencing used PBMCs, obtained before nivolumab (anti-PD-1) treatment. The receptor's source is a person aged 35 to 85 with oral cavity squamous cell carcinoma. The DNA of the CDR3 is TGTGCCAGCAGCGTAACAACCTACGCCGGAAACACCATATATTTT. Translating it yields CASSVTTYAGNTIYF.